This entry is about one T cell receptor beta chain. The sample originates from a study of PD-L1 blockade in urothelial cancer. Study details: Blood underwent analysis 3 weeks (second dose) and 6 weeks after treatment began.

Noted time point: pretreatment peripheral blood. The study enrolled patients with locally advanced or metastatic urothelial carcinoma. V lost 6 bases, J lost 5 bases, and 16 bases lay in between. The germline V gene has CDR1 SGHAT and CDR2 FQNNGV. CDR3 size: 14 residues. What went into each PCR as a spike was synthetic TCR analog templates. TCRdb keeps only in-frame clones here, not all; method: immunoSEQ multiplex PCR. The sample gives tens of thousands of clones, 65% to 85% of which show up once; roughly 8.3% is in the top ten. This specimen was PBMCs, taken around atezolizumab (anti-PD-L1) treatment. This TCR was recovered from a woman in her 70s with urothelial cancer. This chain links TRBV11-2 with TRBJ1-1, with TRBD1 as a possible D gene (6 bases). The chain's CDR3 is CASRGGPSRTEAFF. CDR3 bases: TGTGCCAGCAGGGGGGGGCCCTCGCGGACTGAAGCTTTCTTT.